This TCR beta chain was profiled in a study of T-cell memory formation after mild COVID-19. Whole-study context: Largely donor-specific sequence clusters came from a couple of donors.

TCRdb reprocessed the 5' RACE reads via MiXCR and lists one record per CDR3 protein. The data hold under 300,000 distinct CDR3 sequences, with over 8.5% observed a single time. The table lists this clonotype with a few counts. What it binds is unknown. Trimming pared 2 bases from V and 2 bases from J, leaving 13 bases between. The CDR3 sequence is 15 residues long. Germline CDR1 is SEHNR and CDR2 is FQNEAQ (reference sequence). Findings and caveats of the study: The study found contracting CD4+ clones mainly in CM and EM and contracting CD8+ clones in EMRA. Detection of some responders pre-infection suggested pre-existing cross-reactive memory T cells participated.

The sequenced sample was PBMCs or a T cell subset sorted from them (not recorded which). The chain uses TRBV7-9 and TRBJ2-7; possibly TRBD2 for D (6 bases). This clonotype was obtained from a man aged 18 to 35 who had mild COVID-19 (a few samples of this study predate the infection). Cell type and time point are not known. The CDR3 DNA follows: TGTGCCAGCAGCTTAACCCCCCCGGGGGCCTACGAGCAGTACTTC. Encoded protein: CASSLTPPGAYEQYF.